These T cell receptor beta chains were read from a single sample in a study of TIL therapy for anti-PD-1-resistant metastatic lung cancer. TCRdb's table, derived via immunoSEQ multiplex PCR, lists solely in-frame clones and lacks some. The table has about 32,000 clones, 70% to 80% seen once. Sequenced here: blood, sampled at baseline. Receptor source: a woman between 25 and 80 years old with non-small cell lung cancer. The CDR3 runs from the conserved cysteine through the conserved F or W. The order of the fields is V gene, CDR3 protein.

TRBV18	CASHTPGVNYGYTF
TRBV11-2	CASSLDLVSGRGRSNEQFF
TRBV27	CASSFLGRLPGLSTGELFF
TRBV19	CASSSPEESGAFF
TRBV5-8	CASSLSQGVYNEQFF
TRBV27	CASSVGQGGENIQYF
TRBV10-3	CAITHGTSGANVLTF
TRBV4-2	CASSQPLGGGPNNEQFF
TRBV7-2	CASSLTDTQYF
TRBV2	CASSEYPPYEQYF
TRBV5-4	CASSFTRRTHEQYF
TRBV6-5	CASKDRGREQYF
TRBV5-1	CASSLGTGGYRSSGNTIYF
TRBV10-1	CASSGLGLAGKTDEQFF
TRBV7-6	CASSLVPGAADNEQFF
TRBV5-1	CASSIGTSGRARGANEQFF
TRBV21-1	CASSNHARTGAWYNEQFF
TRBV6-4	CASSAGDFRSSYNEQFF
TRBV5-6	CASSQPGTSGTVQYF
TRBV7-9	CASSGSMWEHSYEQYF
TRBV7-8	CATSRSAGAGETQYF
TRBV9	CASSVGERGYNEQFF
TRBV6-5	CASSYSTVHEQFF
TRBV4-2	CASSQDAVQGGQETQYF
TRBV5-1	CASSSGLAGVSYNEQFF
TRBV5-6	CASSFLTAQFF
TRBV29-1	CSDSGTTIEQFF
TRBV19	CASSLAGSQDEQYF
TRBV4-2	CASSPDRGEAFF
TRBV7-6	CASSLGQGSANYGYTF
TRBV4-1	CASRTGPSSYNSPLHF
TRBV11-3	CASSPGGIAGASYEQYF
TRBV7-9	CASSPLATVSEQYF
TRBV7-9	CASSTYRDEEKLFF
TRBV11-3	CASSLGQGGSTQETQYF
TRBV6-1	CASRERTGGSTDTQYF
TRBV5-1	CASSLTAGVSDTQYF
TRBV11-3	CASSLSRGEETQYF
TRBV6-5	CASSTDGNQPQHF
TRBV9	CASSDLAGGYEQFF
TRBV12-5	CASGSRPLYDEQFF
TRBV7-6	CASSSVGRAITDTQYF
TRBV2	CASSTGGYGYTF
TRBV4-2	CASSRGTEAFF
TRBV11-3	CASSLNGYNEQFF
TRBV10-1	CASSEYAMREQYF
TRBV5-1	CASSGDSGANVLTF
TRBV5-8	CASSSGLVANTGELFF
TRBV10-2	CATALAGVADTQYF
TRBV7-9	CASSPRDYHNEQFF
TRBV4-1	CASSQDDVSNQPQHF
TRBV10-1	CASSESGVQPQHF
TRBV7-8	CASSFGTGGFYGYTF
TRBV19	CASTSAASSTDTQYF
TRBV7-2	CASSTGALAYGYTF
TRBV25-1	CASSAAGNYEQYF
TRBV5-6	CASMRDRDITGELFF